The following is a T cell receptor beta chain sequence with its context. Its antigen remains unidentified. The data are from a study of T cells in tuberculosis. Study overall: Sequenced TCRs come from CD1B-GMM tetramer-binding T cells.

Findings of the study overall: Classification accuracy was 87% (AUROC roughly 0.9) with the GMM-specific repertoire. Shorter CDR3-alpha in active tuberculosis partly drove smaller distances.

With 3 bases clipped from V and 4 bases from J, the junction kept 11 bases outside the gene matches. This CDR3 spans 18 amino acids. Germline V CDR1 and CDR2: SGHRS, YFSETQ. Here immunoSEQ multiplex PCR was the method, and the copy in TCRdb shows in-frame clones only, minus some. In the table there are around 39,000 clones, 93% of which are singletons. This TCR was sampled from a donor between 10 and 35 years old with latent tuberculosis or without tuberculosis infection. Sequencing was done on a sample of PBMCs. The V gene is TRBV5-1, the J gene TRBJ2-2, with 11 bases that match TRBD2. The DNA of the CDR3 is TGCGCCAGCAGCTCCAACGTAGCGGGGGGGCCTGTCACCGGGGAGCTGTTTTTT. Residues: CASSSNVAGGPVTGELFF.